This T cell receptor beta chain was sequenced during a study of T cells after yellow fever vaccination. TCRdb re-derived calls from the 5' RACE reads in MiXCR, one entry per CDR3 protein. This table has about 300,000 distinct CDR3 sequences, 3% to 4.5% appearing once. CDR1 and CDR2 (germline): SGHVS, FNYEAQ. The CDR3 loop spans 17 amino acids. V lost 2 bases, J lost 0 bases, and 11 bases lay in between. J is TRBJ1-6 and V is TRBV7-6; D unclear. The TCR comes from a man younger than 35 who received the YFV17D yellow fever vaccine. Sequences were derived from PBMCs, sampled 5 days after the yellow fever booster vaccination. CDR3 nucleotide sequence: TGTGCCAGCAGCTTATACGGGATGAGCTCCTATAATTCACCCCTCCACTTT. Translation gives CASSLYGMSSYNSPLHF.